This is a list of T cell receptor beta chains from one sample in a study of cytomegalovirus exposure and HLA in healthy donors. Profiling relied on immunoSEQ multiplex PCR, and the TCRdb table lists in-frame clones only, not all of them. The data show about 150,000 clones, more than 60% seen once. The specimen was PBMCs. Receptors originate from a woman aged 40 to 55 in good health and CMV-seronegative. The CDR3 runs from the conserved cysteine through the conserved F or W. Fields, in order: clone size, V gene, J gene, D gene, CDR3 protein, CDR3 DNA. The D gene is left open where the match is weak. For some rows the clone size is stated as once, few or many, or as a class when expanded; others skip it.

>-|TRBV29-1|TRBJ1-1|-
CSVEAGSGVGAFF
TGCAGCGTTGAAGCGGGCTCGGGGGTCGGCGCTTTCTTT
>-|TRBV6-1|TRBJ1-2|-
CASSLQGNYGYTF
TGTGCCAGCAGCTTGCAGGGGAACTATGGCTACACCTTC
>-|TRBV6-5|TRBJ1-1|-
CASSFLGVGTEAFF
TGTGCCAGCAGTTTCCTCGGGGTTGGAACTGAAGCTTTCTTT
>-|TRBV6-6|TRBJ2-5|-
CASSSNAGQETQYF
TGTGCCAGCAGCTCGAACGCGGGGCAAGAGACCCAGTACTTC
>-|TRBV11-3|TRBJ2-3|-
CASSLREPRTDTQYF
TGTGCCAGCAGCCTCCGAGAGCCTCGCACAGATACGCAGTATTTT
>-|TRBV2|TRBJ2-3|TRBD1
CASVRQGDTQYF
TGTGCCAGCGTAAGACAGGGGGATACGCAGTATTTT
>-|TRBV11-2|TRBJ1-5|TRBD1
CASSLGRGPHQPQHF
TGTGCCAGCAGCTTAGGGAGGGGGCCTCATCAGCCCCAGCATTTT
>-|TRBV29-1|TRBJ2-3|TRBD1
CSVAFGTGFTDTQYF
TGCAGCGTTGCATTCGGGACAGGGTTCACAGATACGCAGTATTTT
>-|TRBV6-1|TRBJ2-3|-
CASKWRITDTQYF
TGTGCCAGCAAATGGAGGATCACAGATACGCAGTATTTT
>-|TRBV15|TRBJ1-5|TRBD1
CATSRGTGENQPQHF
TGTGCCACCAGCAGAGGAACAGGGGAAAATCAGCCCCAGCATTTT
>-|TRBV10-3|TRBJ2-1|TRBD2
CAISEDSGGPWEAYNEQFF
TGTGCCATCAGTGAGGATAGCGGGGGGCCCTGGGAGGCCTACAATGAGCAGTTCTTC
>-|TRBV4-1|TRBJ2-7|TRBD1
CASSQAPGTDFYEQYF
TGCGCCAGCAGCCAAGCCCCTGGGACAGATTTCTACGAGCAGTACTTC
>few|TRBV11-1|TRBJ2-7|TRBD2
CASSRLRGSSYEQYF
TGTGCCAGCAGCCGCTTGCGGGGGAGCTCCTACGAGCAGTACTTC
>once|TRBV5-4|TRBJ2-1|-
CASTGDANEQFF
TGTGCCAGCACAGGGGACGCGAATGAGCAGTTCTTC
>-|TRBV11-2|TRBJ2-7|TRBD2
CASSTSGNLYEQYF
TGTGCCAGCAGCACTAGCGGGAACCTTTACGAGCAGTACTTC
>once|TRBV11-3|TRBJ2-1|-
CASSLVPGWYNEQFF
TGTGCCAGCAGCTTAGTGCCAGGGTGGTACAATGAGCAGTTCTTC
>-|TRBV6-1|TRBJ1-1|TRBD1
CASGNRGSVTEAFF
TGTGCCAGCGGTAACAGGGGGTCGGTCACTGAAGCTTTCTTT
>-|TRBV18|TRBJ1-4|TRBD1
CASSPPDRGNEKLFF
TGTGCCAGCTCACCACCAGACAGGGGTAATGAAAAACTGTTTTTT
>-|TRBV28|TRBJ2-5|-
CASSYVAASSETQYF
TGTGCCAGCAGTTACGTCGCGGCATCCAGCGAGACCCAGTACTTC
>-|TRBV5-1|TRBJ2-7|TRBD1
CASSLKGTGGTLSYEQYF
TGCGCCAGCAGCTTGAAAGGGACAGGGGGAACCCTTTCCTACGAGCAGTACTTC
>once|TRBV30|TRBJ1-3|-
CAWRQTSSGNTIYF
TGTGCCTGGAGACAGACTAGCTCTGGAAACACCATATATTTT
>-|TRBV6-1|TRBJ2-3|TRBD2
CASSDRLAGEVTDTQYF
TGTGCCAGCAGTGACCGACTAGCGGGAGAGGTAACAGATACGCAGTATTTT
>-|TRBV7-2|TRBJ1-4|-
CASSLNQGVNEKLFF
TGTGCCAGCAGCTTAAACCAGGGTGTAAACGAAAAACTGTTTTTT
>once|TRBV4-2|TRBJ1-2|-
CASSQDGGYYGYTF
TGTGCCAGCAGCCAAGACGGGGGTTACTATGGCTACACCTTC
>once|TRBV7-6|TRBJ2-1|TRBD2
CASSSTSGGLMGRNEQFF
TGTGCCAGCAGCTCGACTAGCGGGGGGTTAATGGGGCGCAATGAGCAGTTCTTC
>-|TRBV4-2|TRBJ2-5|-
CASSQGAAVQETQYF
TGTGCCAGCAGCCAAGGAGCGGCGGTCCAAGAGACCCAGTACTTC
>once|TRBV11-3|TRBJ1-2|-
CASSLAQGIGHGYTF
TGTGCCAGCAGCTTAGCCCAGGGGATCGGACATGGCTACACCTTC
>-|TRBV6-5|TRBJ2-7|TRBD1
CASYPPGQGVHEQYF
TGTGCCAGCTATCCTCCGGGACAGGGGGTCCACGAGCAGTACTTC
>-|TRBV28|TRBJ2-2|-
CASRSGPNTGELFF
TGTGCCAGCAGGAGCGGACCGAACACCGGGGAGCTGTTTTTT
>-|TRBV2|TRBJ2-2|TRBD2
CASSGASGRLRGNTGELFF
TGTGCCAGCAGTGGGGCTAGCGGGAGACTGCGGGGAAACACCGGGGAGCTGTTTTTT
>-|TRBV27|TRBJ2-7|TRBD1
CASSLSRDRAPYEQYF
TGTGCCAGCAGTTTATCTCGGGACAGGGCTCCCTACGAGCAGTACTTC
>-|TRBV6-4|TRBJ1-2|-
CASSESHSYGYTF
TGTGCCAGCAGTGAATCCCACTCCTATGGCTACACCTTC
>-|TRBV27|TRBJ2-1|-
CASNGRGEQFF
TGTGCCAGCAACGGTCGAGGTGAGCAGTTCTTC
>few|TRBV11-3|TRBJ1-4|-
CASSLAGRKKLFF
TGTGCCAGCAGCTTAGCAGGGCGGAAAAAACTGTTTTTT
>once|TRBV5-1|TRBJ2-3|-
CASSLGQSTDTQYF
TGCGCCAGCAGCCTAGGACAGTCCACAGATACGCAGTATTTT
>few|TRBV28|TRBJ2-7|-
CASSQYEQYF
TGTGCCAGCAGCCAGTACGAGCAGTACTTC
>-|TRBV10-1|TRBJ2-7|TRBD2
CASSEERETGEQYF
TGCGCCAGCAGTGAGGAGCGGGAGACGGGCGAGCAGTACTTC
>-|TRBV7-8|TRBJ2-7|TRBD1
CASSFRTGYEQYF
TGTGCCAGCAGCTTTCGGACAGGGTACGAGCAGTACTTC
>-|TRBV12-5|TRBJ1-6|TRBD1
CASGLWAGTGSSPLHF
TGTGCTAGTGGTTTGTGGGCCGGGACAGGGTCTTCACCCCTCCACTTT
>-|TRBV7-8|TRBJ2-7|-
CASREDIPTYEQYF
TGTGCCAGCAGAGAAGACATCCCCACCTACGAGCAGTACTTC
>-|TRBV5-1|TRBJ1-4|-
CASSLGSRVNEKLFF
TGCGCCAGCAGCTTGGGTTCCAGGGTGAACGAAAAACTGTTTTTT
>once|TRBV5-6|TRBJ1-5|-
CASSLFSNQPQHF
TGTGCCAGCAGCCTTTTTAGCAATCAGCCCCAGCATTTT
>-|TRBV5-4|TRBJ1-2|-
CASSLEQPHNYGYTF
TGTGCCAGCAGCTTAGAACAGCCCCATAACTATGGCTACACCTTC
>-|TRBV5-1|TRBJ2-2|-
CASSWPQDDYATGELFF
TGCGCCAGCAGCTGGCCTCAGGACGACTACGCCACCGGGGAGCTGTTTTTT
>few|TRBV6-1|TRBJ2-1|TRBD1
CASSGSHRGPYNEQFF
TGTGCCAGCAGTGGGTCTCACAGGGGGCCCTACAATGAGCAGTTCTTC
>-|TRBV5-4|TRBJ2-7|-
CASSLSPLASRGKSYEQYF
TGTGCCAGCAGCTTGTCCCCTTTGGCGTCCCGGGGAAAATCCTACGAGCAGTACTTC
>once|TRBV7-7|TRBJ2-7|-
CASSLVEYHEQYF
TGTGCTAGCAGCTTAGTAGAGTACCACGAGCAGTACTTC
>-|TRBV6-5|TRBJ2-2|TRBD2
CASCLAGVWGGELFF
TGTGCCAGCTGTCTAGCGGGAGTCTGGGGCGGGGAGCTGTTTTTT
>-|TRBV19|TRBJ2-3|-
CASSFTADTDTQYF
TGTGCCAGTAGTTTTACAGCGGACACAGATACGCAGTATTTT
>many|TRBV6-1|TRBJ1-1|TRBD1
CASSATDPKGQVRLNAEAFF
TGTGCCAGCAGTGCAACAGACCCGAAGGGACAGGTTAGGTTAAACGCTGAAGCTTTCTTT
>-|TRBV11-2|TRBJ1-2|-
CASSRHQDGYTF
TGTGCCAGCAGCCGTCACCAGGATGGCTACACCTTC